This is a list of T cell receptor beta chains from one sample in a study of identical twins. TCRdb re-derived calls from the 5' RACE reads in MiXCR, one entry per CDR3 protein. The table shows approximately 210,000 distinct CDR3 sequences, with about a tenth occurring only once. The sequencing input was memory (CD45RO+) T cells sorted from blood. These receptors were taken from a woman aged 18-29 years in good health. Both conserved end residues are part of each CDR3. A D gene is named only where the DNA matches it firmly. Rows may omit the clone size; those that give it use once, few, many or a size class.

j_call d_call cdr3_length clone_size v_call cdr3_nt cdr3_aa
TRBJ1-1 . 14 . TRBV12-3/TRBV12-4 TGTGCCAGCAGGGAGACAGTTACTCACACTGAAGCTTTCTTT CASRETVTHTEAFF
TRBJ2-5 . 14 . TRBV18 TGTGCCAGCTCACCACCGTCAGACAGGGAGACCCAGTACTTC CASSPPSDRETQYF
TRBJ2-1 . 15 . TRBV4-1 TGCGCCAGCAGCCAAGATACCGGGGTGGGGGGAGAGCAGTTCTTC CASSQDTGVGGEQFF
TRBJ2-1 TRBD2 15 many TRBV20-1 TGCAGTGCTAGAGTCCTACTAGCGATTGGTTCTGAGCAGTTCTTC CSARVLLAIGSEQFF
TRBJ2-3 TRBD1 14 . TRBV30 TGTGCCGGTAACATACAGGGGGAATCAGATACGCAGTATTTT CAGNIQGESDTQYF
TRBJ2-1 . 15 . TRBV12-3/TRBV12-4 TGTGCCAGCAGAACCGGGACATCCTCCTACAATGAGCAGTTCTTC CASRTGTSSYNEQFF
TRBJ2-3 . 16 many TRBV11-2 TGTGCCAGCAGCTTAGGACTAGGGCGTAGCACAGATACGCAGTATTTT CASSLGLGRSTDTQYF
TRBJ1-1 . 15 . TRBV20-1 TGCAGTGCTAGTTCCAGGGGAAGGGGGAACACTGAAGCTTTCTTT CSASSRGRGNTEAFF
TRBJ1-1 TRBD1 13 many TRBV3-1 TGTGCCAGCAGTCCACAGGGGTACACTGAAGCTTTCTTT CASSPQGYTEAFF
TRBJ2-1 TRBD2 18 few TRBV25-1 TGTGCCAGCAGTGAATTGGACGGGGGGGCACCATCCTACAATGAGCAGTTCTTC CASSELDGGAPSYNEQFF
TRBJ1-2 . 15 many TRBV5-5 TGTGCCAGCAGCTTGGGCCTCGGCCTTAACTATGGCTACACCTTC CASSLGLGLNYGYTF
TRBJ2-7 TRBD2 14 many TRBV5-6 TGTGCCAGCAGCTGGGGGACTAGCTCCCACGAGCAGTACTTC CASSWGTSSHEQYF
TRBJ2-5 . 15 . TRBV5-4 TGTGCCAGCAGCTTAGCGGGCGGACCCCAAGAGACCCAGTACTTC CASSLAGGPQETQYF
TRBJ2-3 TRBD2 16 . TRBV20-1 TGCAGTGCTGGTGGGACTAGCGGGGGTAACCGGGATACGCAGTATTTT CSAGGTSGGNRDTQYF
TRBJ2-1 . 16 . TRBV3-1 TGTGCCAGCAGCCAAGCGGGGGACCCTAAGGGCACAGAGCAGTTCTTC CASSQAGDPKGTEQFF
TRBJ1-2 . 11 . TRBV29-1 TGCAGCGTTTTCGCGGGCTATGGCTACACCTTC CSVFAGYGYTF
TRBJ1-2 . 15 . TRBV20-1 TGCAGTGCTAGAGATTTTTCCGGGGTTAACTATGGCTACACCTTC CSARDFSGVNYGYTF
TRBJ2-1 . 16 few TRBV7-9 TGTGCCAGCAGCTTAGTTAGTGTACGGGGAAAAAATGAGCAGTTCTTC CASSLVSVRGKNEQFF
TRBJ1-2 . 15 many TRBV20-1 TGCAGTGCTAGAGAGTCTCCCCTGAGTAGGTATGGCTACACCTTC CSARESPLSRYGYTF
TRBJ2-1 TRBD2 14 many TRBV6-1 TGTGCCAGCAGGACTAGCGGGGGGGCCAATGAGCAGTTCTTC CASRTSGGANEQFF
TRBJ1-6 . 18 . TRBV5-1 TGCGCCAGCAGCTTCGGACAGCTTCTAAGCTCCTATAATTCACCCCTCCACTTT CASSFGQLLSSYNSPLHF
TRBJ2-7 . 12 . TRBV7-2 TGTGCCAGCAGCCGTGCAAATTTGGAGCAGTACTTC CASSRANLEQYF
TRBJ2-7 TRBD1 13 many TRBV15 TGTGCCACCAGCCCGGACAGGGGGCACGAGCAGTACTTC CATSPDRGHEQYF
TRBJ2-2 . 14 medium-sized TRBV20-1 TGCAGTGCTAGTTTTTCCACCGGGACCGGGGAGCTGTTTTTT CSASFSTGTGELFF
TRBJ2-3 . 15 . TRBV5-1 TGCGCCAGCAGAACCCTACCGTTATACACAGATACGCAGTATTTT CASRTLPLYTDTQYF
TRBJ2-5 TRBD1 13 . TRBV14 TGTGCCAGCAGCCAATCCAGACAGGGGGAAACTAGCTTC CASSQSRQGETSF
TRBJ2-1 . 17 few TRBV24-1 TGTGCCACCAGTGATTCCCTTACCACGAGCTCCTACAATGAGCAGTTCTTC CATSDSLTTSSYNEQFF
TRBJ2-1 . 15 . TRBV14 TGTGCCAGCAGCCTTATAGCGACCTTTCGGGATGAGCAGTTCTTC CASSLIATFRDEQFF
TRBJ1-2 . 16 few TRBV7-9 TGTGCCAGCAGCTTAGCGGGGGCGGGTAAGGACTATGGCTACACCTTC CASSLAGAGKDYGYTF
TRBJ2-7 TRBD2 14 . TRBV20-1 TGCAGTGCTAGTCGAGGTAGCGGGGGATACGAGCAGTACTTC CSASRGSGGYEQYF
TRBJ2-1 . 16 . TRBV3-1 TGTGCCAGCAGCCAAGTCGCGACAGGCCGCTACAATGAGCAGTTCTTC CASSQVATGRYNEQFF
TRBJ2-7 . 12 . TRBV6-5 TGTGCCAGCAGCTACTCCCGGAACGAGCAGTACTTC CASSYSRNEQYF
TRBJ2-1 TRBD2 15 . TRBV18 TGTGCCAGCTCACTCGGGACTAGCCAGGGCAATGAGCAGTTCTTC CASSLGTSQGNEQFF
TRBJ1-1 . 14 . TRBV12-5 TGTGCTAGTGGTTTAACGGGTGTTTCCACTGAAGCTTTCTTT CASGLTGVSTEAFF
TRBJ2-1 . 15 many TRBV9 TGTGCCAGCAGCGTAGTCAGCGGGCACTACAATGAGCAGTTCTTC CASSVVSGHYNEQFF
TRBJ2-7 . 12 . TRBV6-5 TGTGCCAGCAGCCGCCCTGGGGCGTTCCAGTACTTC CASSRPGAFQYF
TRBJ1-2 . 14 few TRBV6-1 TGTGCCAGCAGAAACCCCCTGAGGAACTATGGCTACACCTTC CASRNPLRNYGYTF
TRBJ1-1 . 14 . TRBV20-1 TGCAGTGCTAGTCGGGACCAGAGTAGCACTGAAGCTTTCTTT CSASRDQSSTEAFF
TRBJ2-1 TRBD2 14 . TRBV6-5 TGTGCCAGCAGTTTAGGGACTAGCCACAATGAGCAGTTCTTC CASSLGTSHNEQFF
TRBJ2-2 . 15 few TRBV10-3 TGTGCCATCAGTGCCCTTTCGGGAGTTGGCGGGGAGCTGTTTTTT CAISALSGVGGELFF
TRBJ1-2 . 14 many TRBV7-9 TGTGCCAGCTCCGGCTCGGGGCGGGTCTATGGCTACACCTTC CASSGSGRVYGYTF
TRBJ1-2 . 13 many TRBV5-1 TGCGCCAGCAGCCGCCTGGGGGCGGAGGGCTACACCTTC CASSRLGAEGYTF
TRBJ1-2 . 15 . TRBV6-5 TGTGCCAGCAGTTACTCGGCCGGGCAGGGCAAGGGCTACACCTTC CASSYSAGQGKGYTF
TRBJ1-6 . 13 . TRBV4-3 TGCGCCAGCAGCCAAGTAGGGGCGGCACCCCTCCACTTT CASSQVGAAPLHF
TRBJ1-3 . 15 many TRBV9 TGTGCCAGCAGCGTAGAGGGGTTTCCTGGAAACACCATATATTTT CASSVEGFPGNTIYF
TRBJ1-6 . 14 . TRBV6-1 TGTGCCAGCAGCCCCCGGGACCTCATTTCACCCCTCCACTTT CASSPRDLISPLHF
TRBJ2-4 . 14 many TRBV7-9 TGTGCCAGCAGCTTAGGGGGGCCGGGAAACATTCAGTACTTC CASSLGGPGNIQYF
TRBJ1-5 . 16 few TRBV20-1 TGCAGTGCTAGAGAGCGCAGGGTACATAGCAATCAGCCCCAGCATTTT CSARERRVHSNQPQHF
TRBJ1-1 TRBD1 13 many TRBV2 TGTGCCAGCAGGGGACAGGGCCGGACTGAAGCTTTCTTT CASRGQGRTEAFF
TRBJ2-1 TRBD1 16 many TRBV27 TGTGCCAGCAGTCTCACTGGGGACAGGGAATACAATGAGCAGTTCTTC CASSLTGDREYNEQFF
TRBJ1-6 . 18 many TRBV19 TGTGCCAGTAGTATATCTCGGACTGGCAGCTCCTATAATTCACCCCTCCACTTT CASSISRTGSSYNSPLHF
TRBJ2-7 TRBD2 13 many TRBV3-1 TGTGCCAGCAGCCTGGGACTAGCGGGCGAGCAGTACTTC CASSLGLAGEQYF
TRBJ2-1 . 15 many TRBV10-3 TGTGCCATCACCGGAGGGACTCAGGGAGAGGGTGAGCAGTTCTTC CAITGGTQGEGEQFF
TRBJ2-7 . 14 few TRBV5-1 TGCGCCAGCAGCTTGAAGGGGAGCTCCTACGAGCAGTACTTC CASSLKGSSYEQYF
TRBJ2-7 TRBD1 15 few TRBV27 TGTGCCAGCAGTTTAACGGGACAGTTATTGTCCGAGCAGTACTTC CASSLTGQLLSEQYF
TRBJ2-7 TRBD1 15 . TRBV7-8 TGTGCCAGCAGCCAACGTCCCGGGACAGGGCAAAGGCAGTACTTC CASSQRPGTGQRQYF
TRBJ1-3 TRBD1 13 many TRBV2 TGTGCCGGAGGGACAGGCTCTGGAAACACCATATATTTT CAGGTGSGNTIYF
TRBJ2-1 TRBD2 17 . TRBV11-2 TGTGCCAGCAGCTTCCTAGCGGGGGGGATCTCCTACAATGAGCAGTTCTTC CASSFLAGGISYNEQFF
TRBJ2-7 . 14 . TRBV3-1 TGTGCCAGCAGCCCCCTCTGGAGCTCCTACGAGCAGTACTTC CASSPLWSSYEQYF
TRBJ1-4 . 14 . TRBV5-1 TGCGCCAGCAGCTTACGGGACACTAATGAAAAACTGTTTTTT CASSLRDTNEKLFF